This TCR beta chain comes out of a study of breast tumors, draining lymph nodes, adjacent tissues. Using its own MiXCR run on the multiplex PCR reads, TCRdb lists one record per CDR3 protein. The repertoire has approximately 170,000 distinct CDR3 sequences, roughly a third of them found once; the top ten carry around 4.5%. Samples came from axillary lymph nodes draining the breast cancer. Trimming cost V 6 bases and J 4 bases; bases outside gene matches: 9. The CDR3 runs to 15 residues. The chain carries TRBV12-3 or TRBV12-4 and TRBJ1-5, with TRBD1 matching over 7 bases. Specimen: axillary lymph node tissue. The receptor comes from a female donor with breast cancer. Some clones in this sample may be carry-over from other donors' samples. The CDR3 protein is CASRVTGATNQPQHF. The CDR3 bases are TGTGCCAGCAGGGTTACAGGGGCCACGAATCAGCCCCAGCATTTT.